This section outlines one T cell receptor beta chain sequence together with its context. The entry originates in a study of T cell changes during pregnancy in multiple sclerosis. V was clipped by 5 bases and J by 5 bases, with 7 bases between them. The CDR3 consists of 12 residues. CDR1 is SGHNT and CDR2 is YENEEA in the germline V gene. TCRdb's copy holds only in-frame clones and misses some; the assay was immunoSEQ multiplex PCR. Here the sample spans approximately 53,000 clones, around 92% being singletons. The gene calls are TRBV11-3 and TRBJ2-1, with D unresolved. The sequencing used CD4+ T cells from peripheral blood mononuclear cells, collected in the third trimester of pregnancy. The TCR sequence derives from a female donor with multiple sclerosis, enrolled in a pregnancy study. CDR3 loop: CASSPRNNEQFF. The CDR3 nucleotides are TGTGCCAGCAGCCCCAGGAACAATGAGCAGTTCTTC.